This T cell receptor (beta chain) was retrieved from a study of regulatory T cells in long-lasting Graves disease. This clonotype has a single count. Its antigen is unknown. The time point is: newly diagnosed GD, antithyroid drugs for less than 3 months. With RNA extracted from PBMCs as input, the TCR library was made. Libraries of TCR beta came from iRepertoire HTBI primers plus Arm-PCR of CDR3 regions. TCRdb fed the multiplex PCR reads into MiXCR, producing one record per CDR3 protein. Here the sample spans about 420,000 distinct CDR3 sequences, roughly 15% being singletons. Points from the study as a whole: In persistent patients, shared public clonotypes (under 3,000) outnumbered those in new patients (about 1,000). Newly diagnosed patients had higher TCR diversity than persistent Graves' patients did.

Germline loops: CDR1 LGHDT, CDR2 YNNKEL (reference sequence). The CDR3 length is 15 residues. V was trimmed by 4 bases and J by 4 bases, leaving 13 bases between them. The same sample was also used in a study of T cells in Graves' hyperthyroidism and ophthalmopathy. That paper notes: Stable Graves' hyperthyroidism denoted no ophthalmopathy progression over 18 months.

The rearrangement links TRBV3-1 to TRBJ2-2; no definite D call. The sequencing used peripheral blood mononuclear cells (PBMCs), collected at new diagnosis, from a patient treated with antithyroid drugs. This TCR came from a woman between 18 and 30 years old with Graves disease. CDR3 in DNA: TGTGCCAGCAGCCCACTTGGGCTGGGCACCGGGGAGCTGTTTTTT. Amino acids: CASSPLGLGTGELFF.